Shown below are 27 T cell receptor beta chains from a single sample sequenced in a study of T cells in localized non-small cell lung cancer. Using immunoSEQ multiplex PCR, the repertoire was profiled, and TCRdb retains in-frame clones only, with some absent. The table includes some 64,000 clones, roughly 80% detected once. The sample in question was PBMCs, obtained before any cancer treatment. Receptors were obtained from a man aged 35 to 69 with stage II lung adenocarcinoma.

Of note for this clone: The sample holds other DNA sequences that translate to the same CDR3. The CDR3 DNA reads TGTGCCAGCAGTGAAGGACAGGGAAACTATGGCTACACCTTC. Its protein product is CASSEGQGNYGYTF. V and J are TRBV25-1 and TRBJ1-2; the match to TRBD1 covers 8 bases. Germline V lookup: CDR1 MGHDK, CDR2 SYGVNS. Losses at the gene ends were 2 bases for V and 2 bases for J; bases not matched to a gene: 1. The length of the CDR3 is 14 residues.

V usage is TRBV5-8 and J usage is TRBJ1-1, with 7 bases aligning to TRBD1. V dropped 0 bases and J dropped 7; count of bases not matched to a gene: 0. The CDR3 runs to 12 residues. In germline, CDR1 is SGHTS, CDR2 YDEGEE. The CDR3: CASSLGQGEAFF. DNA for the CDR3: TGTGCCAGCAGCTTGGGACAGGGTGAAGCTTTCTTT.

The V call is TRBV5-4, the J call TRBJ2-7; 9 positions agree with TRBD2. The germline V gene encodes CDR1 SGHNT and CDR2 YYREEE (reference sequence). The CDR3 totals 15 residues. Trimming took 5 bases from V and 5 from J; bases not matched to a gene: 11. CDR3 residues: CASRPGVAGVNEQYF. The CDR3 DNA is TGTGCCAGCAGGCCGGGGGTAGCGGGAGTAAACGAGCAGTACTTC.

CDR3 sequence reads: CASSQGTTNTGELFF. The DNA for the CDR3 is TGCGCCAGCAGCCAAGGGACAACGAACACCGGGGAGCTGTTTTTT. The V gene is TRBV4-1, the J gene TRBJ2-2; TRBD1 is a possible D gene (5 bases). V was clipped by 1 base and J by 0 bases, with 6 bases between them. Germline loops: CDR1 MGHRA, CDR2 YSYEKL. The CDR3 is 15 amino acids.

The chain uses TRBV30 and TRBJ2-3; TRBD1 matches 9 bases. Trimming removed 1 base from V and 3 bases from J; junction bases left unmatched: 5. The CDR3 covers 15 residues. Germline V gives CDR1 GTSNPN, CDR2 SVGIG (reference sequence). CDR3 sequence reads: CAWSEGQGMTDTQYF. The CDR3 region has the DNA TGTGCCTGGAGTGAAGGACAGGGGATGACAGATACGCAGTATTTT.

This chain links TRBV5-6 with TRBJ1-2; D gene ambiguous. The CDR3 spans 16 residues. Per the germline V gene, CDR1 is SGHDT and CDR2 is YYEEEE. Trimming pared 0 bases from V and 2 bases from J, leaving 14 bases between. CDR3 region: CASSLDVFGINYGYTF. CDR3 DNA: TGTGCCAGCAGCTTGGATGTGTTCGGGATAAACTATGGCTACACCTTC.

The chain carries TRBV7-9 and TRBJ2-5, with D maybe TRBD2 (5 bases). This CDR3 contains 13 residues. The germline V gene encodes CDR1 SEHNR and CDR2 FQNEAQ (reference sequence). V lost 5 bases and J lost 5, with 12 bases in between. The CDR3: CASSPFGVETQYF. The CDR3 DNA sequence: TGTGCCAGCAGCCCCTTCGGGGTGGAGACCCAGTACTTC.

Only one count was recorded for this clone. This rearrangement joins TRBV19 to TRBJ2-1, with 9 bases fitting TRBD2. The CDR3 has 14 residues. V was clipped by 4 bases and J by 4 bases; unmatched bases: 2. The V gene's germline CDR1 is LNHDA and CDR2 SQIVND (reference sequence). CDR3: CASSKTSGYNEQFF. The DNA for the CDR3 is TGTGCCAGTAGTAAGACTAGCGGTTACAATGAGCAGTTCTTC.

V and J are TRBV2 and TRBJ2-1, with TRBD1 identical over 7 bases. V lost 7 bases, J lost 2 bases, and 14 bases stayed unmatched. CDR1 is SNHLY, CDR2 FYNNEI, per germline. This CDR3 has 17 amino acids. The CDR3 loop is CASTEPLGQRTYNEQFF. CDR3 coding DNA: TGTGCCAGCACCGAGCCCTTGGGACAGAGAACCTACAATGAGCAGTTCTTC.

V usage is TRBV11-2 and J usage is TRBJ2-7, with D perhaps TRBD1 or TRBD2 (5 bases each). Germline assignment: CDR1 SGHAT and CDR2 FQNNGV. The V and J ends lost 0 bases and 6 bases respectively, with 18 bases between them. The CDR3 has 16 residues. CDR3 amino acids: CASSLEQGAGFSEQYF. The CDR3, as DNA: TGTGCCAGCAGCTTAGAGCAGGGTGCGGGTTTTAGCGAGCAGTACTTC.

The chain employs TRBV10-3 and TRBJ1-1; D is uncertain. V lost 6 bases and J 4 bases, leaving 9 bases between the germline ends. The V gene's germline CDR1 is ENHRY and CDR2 SYGVKD. This CDR3 is 12 amino acids long. CDR3 protein: CAISQDFTEAFF. For the CDR3, the DNA is TGTGCCATCAGCCAGGACTTCACTGAAGCTTTCTTT.

The chain carries TRBV19 and TRBJ1-5; D is unresolved. V lost 6 bases and J lost 0, with 12 bases in between. CDR3 length: 15 amino acids. Germline loops: CDR1 LNHDA, CDR2 SQIVND (reference sequence). CDR3 bases: TGTGCCAGTAGAGACATGGGATATAGCAATCAGCCCCAGCATTTT. Protein: CASRDMGYSNQPQHF.

The gene calls are TRBV5-1 and TRBJ1-1, with D hard to call. Germline V lookup: CDR1 SGHRS, CDR2 YFSETQ. The CDR3 runs 12 residues. The V gene lost 4 bases and the J gene lost 1 base, with 5 bases spanning the gap. CDR3 nucleotide sequence: TGCGCCAGCAGCGATCCGAACACTGAAGCTTTCTTT. The encoded protein is CASSDPNTEAFF.

The chain employs TRBV19 and TRBJ1-1, with TRBD1 as a possible D gene (5 bases). The CDR3 consists of 13 residues. Per the germline V gene, CDR1 is LNHDA and CDR2 is SQIVND (reference sequence). Trimming shortened V by 7 bases and J by 0 bases, and 9 bases separated the two germline ends. In DNA form, the CDR3 reads TGTGCCAGTAATCAGGGTTTGAACACTGAAGCTTTCTTT. Its translation is CASNQGLNTEAFF. The complete variable domain, with remaining parts taken from reference TRBV19 and TRBJ1-1, reads DGGITQSPKYLFRKEGQNVTLSCEQNLNHDAMYWYRQDPGQGLRLIYYSQIVNDFQKGDIAEGYSVSREKKESFPLTVTSAQKNPTAFYLCASNQGLNTEAFFGQGTRLTVV.

The J gene is TRBJ2-3, the V gene TRBV11-2; D uncertain. V was cut by 6 bases and J by 0 bases, with 13 bases left in between. CDR3 length equals 15 residues. CDR1 is SGHAT and CDR2 is FQNNGV in the germline V gene. The CDR3 region is CASRLPGPSTDTQYF. In nucleotides, the CDR3 is TGTGCCAGCAGGCTGCCGGGCCCTAGCACAGATACGCAGTATTTT.

As concerns this clone: The same CDR3 can be traced to other DNA sequences in this sample. This chain links TRBV5-1 with TRBJ1-1; TRBD1 agrees at 7 bases. The V segment lost 0 bases and the J segment 5 bases; nucleotides outside the gene matches: 4. Germline CDR1 reads SGHRS; CDR2 reads YFSETQ. The CDR3 extends over 14 amino acids. For the CDR3, the DNA is TGCGCCAGCAGCTTGGCCGCAGGGGGGACTGAAGCTTTCTTT. The encoded protein is CASSLAAGGTEAFF.

V is TRBV4-1 and J is TRBJ1-2; no definite D call. CDR3 length: 14 residues. Deletions cut 7 bases from V and 3 bases from J, with 15 bases between. Germline lookup yields CDR1 MGHRA and CDR2 YSYEKL. The CDR3: CASTQTNGDYGYTF. Written as DNA, the CDR3 is TGCGCCAGCACCCAGACCAACGGCGACTATGGCTACACCTTC.

The V and J genes are TRBV28 and TRBJ2-7; 10 bases line up with TRBD2. The CDR3 is 19 amino acids. J gave up 4 bases and V 9 bases, and 24 bases lay outside the gene matches. Germline lookup yields CDR1 MDHEN and CDR2 SYDVKM. The CDR3 protein is CASLPEVGRSGRARYEQYF. CDR3 nucleotides: TGTGCCAGTTTACCCGAAGTAGGCCGGAGCGGGAGGGCCCGTTACGAGCAGTACTTC.

This chain connects TRBV7-3 to TRBJ1-2, with TRBD1 matching over 9 bases. Germline V gene sequence: CDR1 SGHTA, CDR2 FQGTGA. Trimming at V came to 5 bases and at J to 5 bases, leaving 9 bases not matched to a gene. This CDR3 spans 15 amino acids. As DNA, the CDR3 is TGTGCCAGCAGCGTACTACCGGGGACAGGGTATGGCTACACCTTC. This codes for CASSVLPGTGYGYTF.

The J gene is TRBJ2-2, the V gene TRBV19; 10 nucleotides align to TRBD2. The CDR3 spans 17 residues. Germline V gene sequence: CDR1 LNHDA, CDR2 SQIVND (reference sequence). The V and J ends lost 6 bases and 1 base, in that order; junction bases with no gene match: 8. For the CDR3, the DNA is TGTGCCAGTAGACCCGGGACTAGCGTTATGAACACCGGGGAGCTGTTTTTT. Translation: CASRPGTSVMNTGELFF.

The chain uses TRBV29-1 and TRBJ2-1, with 8 bases fitting TRBD1. Trimming removed 7 bases from V and 3 bases from J; junction bases left unmatched: 14. CDR3 length equals 16 residues. The germline V gene has CDR1 SQVTM and CDR2 ANQGSEA. This CDR3 reads CSATKSGTGRYNEQFF. The CDR3 nucleotides are TGCAGCGCGACTAAATCCGGGACAGGCCGCTACAATGAGCAGTTCTTC.

The V call is TRBV19, the J call TRBJ1-4; 11 nucleotides match TRBD1. The CDR3 spans 14 residues. The germline V gene has CDR1 LNHDA and CDR2 SQIVND (reference sequence). V trimming: 4 bases; J trimming: 10 bases; junction bases outside the gene matches: 5. CDR3 residues: CASSRGQGGGKLFF. CDR3 DNA: TGTGCCAGTAGTAGGGGACAGGGGGGAGGAAAACTGTTTTTT.

This sequence joins TRBV30 and TRBJ1-1; TRBD1 agrees at 12 bases. In germline, CDR1 is GTSNPN, CDR2 SVGIG (reference sequence). V was pared by 3 bases and J by 4 bases, with 9 bases of the junction left unmatched. The CDR3 has 16 residues. This CDR3 is CAWSLRGQGASTEAFF. CDR3 in DNA: TGTGCCTGGAGCCTCCGGGGACAGGGGGCTTCCACTGAAGCTTTCTTT.

A single count supports this clone. The rearrangement uses TRBV7-2 and TRBJ1-3; TRBD1 matches at 8 bases. With V trimmed by 6 bases and J by 3 bases, 7 bases remained unmatched. Per the germline V gene, CDR1 is SGHTA and CDR2 is FQGNSA. This CDR3 has 15 residues. In DNA, the CDR3 is TGTGCCAGCAGGGAGGGACAGGATTATGGAAACACCATATATTTT. Its protein is CASREGQDYGNTIYF.

This chain uses TRBV18 with TRBJ2-4, with TRBD1 as a possible D gene (6 bases). The germline V gene encodes CDR1 KGHSH and CDR2 LQKENI. V was shortened by 2 bases and J by 7 bases, with 15 bases between the two germline ends. The CDR3 extends over 15 amino acids. In nucleotides, the CDR3 is TGTGCCAGCTCACCAAACACACAGGGAGTGAACATTCAGTACTTC. It is translated as CASSPNTQGVNIQYF. Full variable domain (missing parts from reference TRBV18 and TRBJ2-4): NAGVMQNPRHLVRRRGQEARLRCSPMKGHSHVYWYRQLPEEGLKFMVYLQKENIIDESGMPKERFSAEFPKEGPSILRIQQVVRGDSAAYFCASSPNTQGVNIQYFGAGTRLSVL.

V usage is TRBV10-3 and J usage is TRBJ1-4, with 8 bases aligning to TRBD1. CDR3 length: 14 amino acids. Per the germline V gene, CDR1 is ENHRY and CDR2 is SYGVKD. V was pared by 2 bases and J by 7 bases, with 3 bases of the junction left unmatched. The DNA for the CDR3 is TGTGCCATCAGTGAGCCCGGACAGGGTGAAAAACTGTTTTTT. It translates to CAISEPGQGEKLFF.

This clone was picked up one time. The rearrangement links TRBV2 to TRBJ1-2; D is possibly TRBD1 (6 bases). The CDR3 sequence is 15 residues long. Trimming removed 4 bases from V and 2 bases from J, with 14 bases in between. Germline V lookup: CDR1 SNHLY, CDR2 FYNNEI. CDR3 bases: TGTGCCAGCAGTGCACTCGGACAGCGCAACTATGGCTACACCTTC. Translating gives CASSALGQRNYGYTF.